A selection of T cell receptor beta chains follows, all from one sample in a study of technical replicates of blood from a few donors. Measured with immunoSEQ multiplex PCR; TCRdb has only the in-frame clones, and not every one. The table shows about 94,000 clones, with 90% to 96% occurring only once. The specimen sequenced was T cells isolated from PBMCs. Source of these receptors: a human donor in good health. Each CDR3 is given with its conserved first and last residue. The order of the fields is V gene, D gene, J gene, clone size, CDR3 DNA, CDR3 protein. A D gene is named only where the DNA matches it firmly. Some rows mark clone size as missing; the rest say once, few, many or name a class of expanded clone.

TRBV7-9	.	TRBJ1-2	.	TGTGCCAGCAGCCCTTCAGGGGTGTATGGCTACACCTTC	CASSPSGVYGYTF
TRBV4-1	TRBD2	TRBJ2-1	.	TGCGCCAGCAGCCAACTTCTAGCGGGATCATACAATGAGCAGTTCTTC	CASSQLLAGSYNEQFF
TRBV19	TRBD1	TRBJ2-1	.	TGTGCCAGTAGTGGAGGTTGGACAGGGGGTTGGAATGAGCAGTTCTTC	CASSGGWTGGWNEQFF
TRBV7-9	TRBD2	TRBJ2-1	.	TGTGCCAGCAGCTTCAGCGGGAGTCTAAGGAATGAGCAGTTCTTC	CASSFSGSLRNEQFF
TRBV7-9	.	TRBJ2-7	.	TGTGCCAGCAGCTTAGGGACACACTCCTACGAGCAGTACTTC	CASSLGTHSYEQYF
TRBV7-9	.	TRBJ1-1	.	TGTGCCAGCAGCTTTCTTGGCCGTGACACTGAAGCTTTCTTT	CASSFLGRDTEAFF
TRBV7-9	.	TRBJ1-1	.	TGTGCCAGCACTCCGTCAGTGAACACTGAAGCTTTCTTT	CASTPSVNTEAFF
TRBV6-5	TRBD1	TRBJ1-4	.	TGTGCCAGCACCGCAGGGGGCAGGGAAGATGAAAAACTGTTTTTT	CASTAGGREDEKLFF
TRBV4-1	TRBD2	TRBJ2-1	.	TGCGCCAGCAGCCACCTCGGGGGGGACTCCTACAATGAGCAGTTCTTC	CASSHLGGDSYNEQFF
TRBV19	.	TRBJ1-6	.	TGTGCCAGTAGTATAGACGGTGTATCCCTCCACTTT	CASSIDGVSLHF
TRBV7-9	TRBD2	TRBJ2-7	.	TGTGCCAGCAGCGTTAGCGGGGGGGCCTACGAGCAGTACTTC	CASSVSGGAYEQYF
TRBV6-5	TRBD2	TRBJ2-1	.	TGTGCCAGCAGGCCCGGGACTAGGGATCTAAATGAGCAGTTCTTC	CASRPGTRDLNEQFF
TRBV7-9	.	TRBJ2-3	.	TGTGCCAGCAGCCTAGCTGAGAGCACAGATACGCAGTATTTT	CASSLAESTDTQYF
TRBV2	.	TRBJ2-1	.	TGTGCCAGCAGTGAAGTTGGTACAGGCTACAATGAGCAGTTCTTC	CASSEVGTGYNEQFF
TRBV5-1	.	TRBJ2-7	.	TGCGCCAGCAGCTTGGACGACTTGAACAAACCGAGGTACTTC	CASSLDDLNKPRYF
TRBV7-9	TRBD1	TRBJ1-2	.	TGTGCCAGCAGCTTAGAGACAGGGTTAAGCTATGGCTACACCTTC	CASSLETGLSYGYTF
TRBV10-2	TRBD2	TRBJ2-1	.	TGCGCCAGCAGTGAGAATGCGGGGGGCCGGTGGGTGGGTGAGCAGTTCTTC	CASSENAGGRWVGEQFF
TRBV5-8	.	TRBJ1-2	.	TGTGCCAGCAGCTTGGGGCCTTCAACCTTCTATGGCTACACCTTC	CASSLGPSTFYGYTF
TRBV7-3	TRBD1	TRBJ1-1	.	TGTGCCAGCAGCTCCGGACAGGAGAACACTGAAGCTTTCTTT	CASSSGQENTEAFF
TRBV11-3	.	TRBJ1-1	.	TGTGCCAGCAGCAGCAGGACAGAGTCTCAAGCTTTCTTT	CASSSRTESQAFF
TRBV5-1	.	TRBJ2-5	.	TGCGCCAGCAGCTCCAGGCAGTACCAAGAGACCCAGTACTTC	CASSSRQYQETQYF
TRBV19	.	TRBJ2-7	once	TGTGCCAGTAGTTGGACAGTCTTCTACGAGCAGTACTTC	CASSWTVFYEQYF
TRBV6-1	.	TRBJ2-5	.	TGTGCCAGCAGTGCCCTAGCGAGAGAGACCCAGTACTTC	CASSALARETQYF
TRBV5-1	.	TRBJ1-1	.	TGCGCCAGCAGCTTGGAGTTAGTGAACACTGAAGCTTTCTTT	CASSLELVNTEAFF
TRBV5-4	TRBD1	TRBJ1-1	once	TGTGCCAGCAGCTTGGGACAGGGACTCATGAACACTGAAGCTTTCTTT	CASSLGQGLMNTEAFF
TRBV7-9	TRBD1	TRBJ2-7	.	TGTGCCAGCAGCTCGTGGGACAGGGAGATTTTCAACGAGCAGTACTTC	CASSSWDREIFNEQYF
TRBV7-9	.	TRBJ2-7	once	TGTGCCAGCAGCAACGGAAGGGGCGAGCAGTACTTC	CASSNGRGEQYF
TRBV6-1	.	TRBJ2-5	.	TGTGCCAGCTACGACTTTTCGACTGGGGAGACCCAGTACTTC	CASYDFSTGETQYF
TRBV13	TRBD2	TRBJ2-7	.	TGTGCCAGCAGCTTCAGCGGGAGGGTCCACGAGCAGTACTTC	CASSFSGRVHEQYF
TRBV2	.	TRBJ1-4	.	TGTGCCAGCGGCCTCCGGGGGGCAACTAATGAAAAACTGTTTTTT	CASGLRGATNEKLFF
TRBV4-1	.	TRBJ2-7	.	TGCGCCAGCAGCCAAGCCTATTCCCCGGACAGAACCTACGAGCAGTACTTC	CASSQAYSPDRTYEQYF
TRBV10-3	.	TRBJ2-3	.	TGTGCCATCGGAAGGCCCGCCCAGCGGCCTAATGGCACAGATATGCAGTATTTT	CAIGRPAQRPNGTDMQYF
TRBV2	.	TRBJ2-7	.	TGTGCCACCACAAGCCCCCCGGGGGACAGCGAATACGAGCAGTACTTC	CATTSPPGDSEYEQYF
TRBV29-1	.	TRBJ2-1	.	TGCAGCGTCGCTCGGACAGATGCTTACAATGAGCAGTTCTTC	CSVARTDAYNEQFF
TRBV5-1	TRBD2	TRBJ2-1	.	TGCGCCAGCAGCTCCCCTAGCGGGGGGAATGAGCAGTTCTTC	CASSSPSGGNEQFF
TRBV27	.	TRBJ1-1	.	TGTGCCAGCAGTCTATGGACAGTGAACACTGAAGCTTTCTTT	CASSLWTVNTEAFF
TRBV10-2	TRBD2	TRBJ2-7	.	TGCGCCAGCAGACAACCGGGACTAGCGGGAGGAGAGCAGTACTTC	CASRQPGLAGGEQYF